This T cell receptor (beta chain) stems from a study of cytomegalovirus exposure and HLA in healthy donors. The CDR3 is 14 residues long. The PCR had 60 Vbeta and 13 Jbeta primers. Sequencing was performed with immunoSEQ multiplex PCR; in TCRdb, only in-frame clones are kept and a portion is missing. The sample comprises approximately 95,000 clones, just under 80% of which are singletons, and about 4% rests with the top ten. The chain couples TRBV21-1 to TRBJ2-7; no check of the table's D call, TRBD2, against the DNA was made. TRBV21-1 is labeled a pseudogene. The TCR originated in a woman aged 40 to 50 in good health and CMV-seropositive. Source material: PBMCs. In DNA form, the CDR3 reads TGTGCCAGCAGAAGGACTAGCGGGAGGGTGGAGCAGTACTTC. It specifies CASRRTSGRVEQYF.